The 16 T cell receptor beta chains in this list originate from one sample, sequenced in a study of tumor-infiltrating lymphocytes in primary liver carcinoma. Co-extraction of both nucleic acids (RNA and DNA) used roughly 20-33 mg of unsorted bulk tissue. Synthesis of TCR beta cDNA was carried out from 500 ng total RNA with a constant-region primer. Libraries covering TCR beta were generated through three nested multiplex PCR rounds (using a slightly modified ARM-PCR). With TRBV1-TRBV30 forward primers and a C-beta reverse primer, the first two PCR rounds were run for roughly 10 cycles each. TCRdb reanalysed the multiplex PCR reads using MiXCR and keeps one entry per CDR3 protein. The repertoire includes under 150,000 distinct CDR3 sequences, less than 75% of them detected once, and 8.1% sits in the top ten. Sequences were obtained from tumor-adjacent normal liver tissue. All receptors derive from a woman in her sixties or seventies with primary liver carcinoma and hepatitis B virus infection.

The chain couples TRBV11-2 to TRBJ2-1, with 7 nucleotides matching TRBD2. Germline V gene lookup returns CDR1 SGHAT and CDR2 FQNNGV. After removal of 6 bases from V and 4 bases from J, the junction contained 12 bases not matched to a gene. The CDR3 runs to 16 residues. The CDR3 DNA sequence: TGTGCCAGCAGTCGTTCCCGCGGGAGCACGTACAATGAGCAGTTCTTC. This sequence encodes CASSRSRGSTYNEQFF.

The J gene is TRBJ2-2, the V gene TRBV7-2; no definite D call. The CDR3 extends over 14 amino acids. In germline, CDR1 is SGHTA, CDR2 FQGNSA. V lost 5 bases and J lost 7, with 14 bases in between. CDR3: CASSPIRTVGELFF. The CDR3 DNA is TGTGCCAGCAGCCCAATTCGGACGGTCGGGGAGCTGTTTTTT.

Of note for this clonotype: Sequence at one end of the junction differs from germline and may be a read error. The chain employs TRBV4-1 and TRBJ2-1; 8 positions agree with TRBD1. The CDR3 totals 17 residues. Germline-derived CDR1 and CDR2 are MGHRA and YSYEKL. The CDR3 DNA is TGCGCCAGCAGCCCCACACAGGGGGTTGGGGTATACAATGAGCAGTTCTTT. It yields the protein CASSPTQGVGVYNEQFF.

Notes on this clonotype: A much larger clone differs from this one at a single base, so this may be a read error. The V and J genes are TRBV28 and TRBJ2-7; perhaps TRBD1 as D (6 bases). Germline V gene data show CDR1 as MDHEN and CDR2 as SYDVKM. The CDR3 runs to 15 residues. The CDR3 DNA is TGTGCCAGCACCTTCTCCACAGGGCTAGGCTACGGGCAGTACTTC. Translating it yields CASTFSTGLGYGQYF.

Of note for this clonotype: One end of the junction varies from germline; a read error may be responsible. The chain employs TRBV6-1 and TRBJ2-1; 16 nucleotides align to TRBD2. The germline CDR1 and CDR2 sequences are MNHNS and SASEGT. This CDR3 has 16 residues. The CDR3 DNA sequence: TGTGTCAGCATATCGGGACTAGCGGGAGGGAAAGGTGAGCAGTCCTTC. It translates to CVSISGLAGGKGEQSF.

As to this clonotype: This may stem from a read error, because a much larger clone lies one nucleotide away. This chain connects TRBV30 to TRBJ2-3; the D is unclear. The germline CDR1 and CDR2 sequences are GTSNPN and SVGIG (reference sequence). The CDR3 runs to 11 residues. Trimming left V 3 bases short and J 5 bases short, with 6 bases between. The CDR3 sequence: CAWSELDTQYF. The CDR3 coding sequence is TGTGCCTGGAGCGAGCTAGATACGCAGTATTTT.

This clonotype was picked up many times. This rearrangement joins TRBV28 to TRBJ2-5, with 7 bases identical to TRBD2. V was pared by 4 bases and J by 0 bases, with 8 bases of the junction left unmatched. Germline V lookup: CDR1 MDHEN, CDR2 SYDVKM. The CDR3 sequence is 16 residues long. CDR3 loop: CASSSSRRGYQETQYF. The CDR3 DNA reads as TGTGCCAGCAGTTCCTCGAGGCGGGGGTACCAAGAGACCCAGTACTTC.

With respect to this clonotype: Germline is not matched at one junction end, which may reflect a read error. J is TRBJ2-1 and V is TRBV5-4; D may match TRBD1 or TRBD2 (6 bases each). CDR3 length: 15 residues. Germline CDR1 and CDR2: SGHNT and YYREEE (reference sequence). The CDR3 nucleotides read TGTGCCAGCAGCCCCGAAGGGGGGCGTTACAATGATCAGTTCTTC. Protein: CASSPEGGRYNDQFF.

With respect to this clonotype: It is likely a read error, because the conserved phenylalanine at the end of the CDR3 is missing. The chain carries TRBV6-1 and TRBJ2-1; a possible D gene is TRBD2 (6 bases). CDR3 size: 14 residues. Germline CDR1 MNHNS, CDR2 SASEGT. V lost 9 bases to trimming and J lost 6 bases, with 18 bases between them. The CDR3 DNA reads TGTGCCAGTAGAGGGGACTGGCGGGGCAATGAGCAGTTCTCC. This sequence encodes CASRGDWRGNEQFS.

This clonotype was seen ten or more times. This chain connects TRBV24-1 to TRBJ2-3; 7 nucleotides align to TRBD1. The trim removed 3 bases at V and 2 bases at J, leaving 10 bases unmatched. CDR1 is KGHDR and CDR2 is SFDVKD in the germline V gene. CDR3 size: 17 residues. CDR3 sequence (DNA): TGTGCCACCAGTGATACTCCGGACAGGCAAATCACAGATACGCAGTATTTT. It yields the protein CATSDTPDRQITDTQYF.

This clonotype has just one count. At one boundary the junction diverges from the germline segment, which might be a read error. V usage is TRBV11-3 and J usage is TRBJ2-2, with 7 bases lining up with TRBD1. The germline gives CDR1 SGHNT, CDR2 YENEEA. This CDR3 is 17 amino acids long. The CDR3 here is CANSRNIEQGFTGELFF. CDR3 DNA sequence: TGTGCCAACAGCCGTAATATAGAACAGGGGTTTACCGGGGAGCTGTTTTTT.

As regards this clonotype: The germline gene is not matched at one end of the junction; a read error may be the cause. This sequence joins TRBV11-2 and TRBJ2-7; 7 bases match TRBD1. The CDR3 runs to 17 residues. Germline V gene data show CDR1 as SGHAT and CDR2 as FQNNGV. The CDR3 protein is CAGSLERWTGVSYERYF. The DNA for the CDR3 is TGTGCCGGCAGCTTAGAAAGGTGGACAGGAGTCTCCTACGAGCGGTACTTC.

This clonotype was picked up many times. A single base separates this from a much larger clone, so it may be a read error. This chain's CDR3 is CASTTDGNYGYTF. CDR3 bases: TGTGCCAGCACTACTGACGGGAACTATGGCTACACCTTC. The genes are TRBV12-3 or TRBV12-4 and TRBJ1-2; no clear D gene. CDR3 length: 13 residues. V was cut by 7 bases and J by 2 bases, with 11 bases left in between.

This clonotype was seen repeatedly, ten times or more. The gene calls are TRBV29-1 and TRBJ2-5; D uncertain. The CDR3 covers 12 residues. CDR1 and CDR2 (germline): SQVTM, ANQGSEA. Trimming removed 0 bases from V and 5 bases from J, with 7 bases in between. The CDR3 reads CSVEEGHETQYF. In DNA form, the CDR3 reads TGCAGCGTTGAAGAAGGCCACGAGACCCAGTACTTC.

Comment on this clonotype: One base away lies a much larger clone, so this may be a sequencing read error. The chain links TRBV28 to TRBJ2-3; D not certain. Trimming removed 8 bases at V and 3 bases at J, with 18 bases between. The CDR3 spans 15 residues. Germline V gives CDR1 MDHEN, CDR2 SYDVKM. For the CDR3, the DNA is TGTGCCAGCCATCCCCCGGGTGGAAATACAGATACGCAGTATTTT. This gives the protein CASHPPGGNTDTQYF. The entire variable domain, with the rest obtained from reference TRBV28 and TRBJ2-3, is as follows: DVKVTQSSRYLVKRTGEKVFLECVQDMDHENMFWYRQDPGLGLRLIYFSYDVKMKEKGDIPEGYSVSREKKERFSLILESASTNQTSMYLCASHPPGGNTDTQYFGPGTRLTVL.

This sequence joins TRBV19 and TRBJ2-3, with D perhaps matching TRBD2 (5 bases). CDR3 length: 15 residues. The germline CDR1 and CDR2 sequences are LNHDA and SQIVND (reference sequence). Trimming left V 4 bases short and J 5 bases short, with 16 bases between. The CDR3 loop is CASSSSGGGIDTQYF. The CDR3 DNA sequence: TGTGCCAGTAGTAGCTCGGGCGGAGGCATAGATACGCAGTATTTT.